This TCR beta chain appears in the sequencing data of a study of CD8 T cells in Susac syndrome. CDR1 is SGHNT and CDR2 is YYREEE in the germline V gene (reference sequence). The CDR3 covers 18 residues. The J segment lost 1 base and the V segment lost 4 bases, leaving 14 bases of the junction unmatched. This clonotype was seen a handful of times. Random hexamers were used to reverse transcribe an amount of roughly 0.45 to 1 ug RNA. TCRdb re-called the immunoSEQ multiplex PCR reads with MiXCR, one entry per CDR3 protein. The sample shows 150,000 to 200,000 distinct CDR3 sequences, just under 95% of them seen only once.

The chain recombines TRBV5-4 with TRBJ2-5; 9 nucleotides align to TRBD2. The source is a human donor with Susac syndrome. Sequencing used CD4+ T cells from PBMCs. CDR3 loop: CASSARLVAGALQETQYF. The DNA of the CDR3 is TGTGCCAGCAGCGCCCGGTTGGTAGCGGGAGCCCTCCAAGAGACCCAGTACTTC. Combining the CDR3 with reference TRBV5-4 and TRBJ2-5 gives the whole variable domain ETGVTQSPTHLIKTRGQQVTLRCSSQSGHNTVSWYQQALGQGPQFIFQYYREEENGRGNFPPRFSGLQFPNYSSELNVNALELDDSALYLCASSARLVAGALQETQYFGPGTRLLVL.